This record concerns one T cell receptor (beta chain) sequence. Its matching antigen is unknown. A much bigger clone sits one base away, suggesting this may be a read error. The sample belongs to a study of read filtering for tumor transcriptome and immune sequencing. About the study: RNA-seq yielded only about 75 to 1,400 TCR reads, IR-seq about 4.05 to 10.27 million.

The library was built from roughly 400 ng RNA with molecular barcoded adaptors for alpha/delta and beta/gamma chains. TCRdb re-derived calls from the reads in MiXCR, one entry per CDR3 protein. The repertoire holds about 24,000 distinct CDR3 sequences, with approximately 23% as singletons. The study's findings and limits: Around 82% of IR-seq clonotypes had a single read, yet these held about 3.6% of reads.

Trimming cost V 1 base and J 10 bases, with 14 bases left between them. Germline CDR1 and CDR2: SEHNR and FQNEAQ (reference sequence). The CDR3 spans 14 residues. This receptor was taken from a donor aged 40 or over with multiple myeloma. The source material was a population of CD138-negative cells sorted from bone marrow. V usage is TRBV7-9 and J usage is TRBJ2-1; weak D call: TRBD2 (5 bases). The CDR3 region is CASSLGGNVHEQFF. The CDR3 coding sequence is TGTGCCAGCAGCTTAGGAGGGAACGTCCACGAGCAGTTCTTC.